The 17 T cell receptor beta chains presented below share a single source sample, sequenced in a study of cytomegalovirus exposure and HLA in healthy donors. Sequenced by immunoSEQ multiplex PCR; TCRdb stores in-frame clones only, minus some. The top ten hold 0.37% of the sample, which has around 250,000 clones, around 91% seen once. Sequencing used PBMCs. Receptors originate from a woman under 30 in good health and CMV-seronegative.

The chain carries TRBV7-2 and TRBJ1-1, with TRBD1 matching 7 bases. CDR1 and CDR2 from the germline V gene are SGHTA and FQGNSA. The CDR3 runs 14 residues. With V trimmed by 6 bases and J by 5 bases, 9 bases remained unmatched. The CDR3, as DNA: TGTGCCAGCAGATTACGAGGGGGCTGGACTGAAGCTTTCTTT. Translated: CASRLRGGWTEAFF.

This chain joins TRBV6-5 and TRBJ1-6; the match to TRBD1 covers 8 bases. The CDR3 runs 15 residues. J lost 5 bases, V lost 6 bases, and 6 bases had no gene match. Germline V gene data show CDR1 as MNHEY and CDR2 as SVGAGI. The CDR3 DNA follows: TGTGCCAGCAGCTCCACAGGGGGGGATAATTCACCCCTCCACTTT. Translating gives CASSSTGGDNSPLHF.

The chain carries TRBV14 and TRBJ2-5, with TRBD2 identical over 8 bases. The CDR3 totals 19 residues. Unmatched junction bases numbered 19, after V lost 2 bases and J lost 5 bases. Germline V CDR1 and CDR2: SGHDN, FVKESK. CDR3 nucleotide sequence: TGTGCCAGCAGCCAACAAACGATGGCCTATGCGGGGGGCCGCGAGACCCAGTACTTC. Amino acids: CASSQQTMAYAGGRETQYF.

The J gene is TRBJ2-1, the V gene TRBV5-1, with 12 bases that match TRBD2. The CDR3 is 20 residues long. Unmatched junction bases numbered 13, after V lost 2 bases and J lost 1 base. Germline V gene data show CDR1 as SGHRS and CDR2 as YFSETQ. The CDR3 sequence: CASSFMVGLAGIGSYNEQFF. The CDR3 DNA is TGCGCCAGCAGCTTCATGGTAGGACTAGCGGGGATCGGGTCCTACAATGAGCAGTTCTTC.

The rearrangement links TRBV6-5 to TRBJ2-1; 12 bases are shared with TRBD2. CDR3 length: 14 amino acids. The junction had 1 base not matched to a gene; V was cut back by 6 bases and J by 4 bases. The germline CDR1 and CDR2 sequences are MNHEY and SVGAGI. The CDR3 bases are TGTGCCAGCAGGGGACTAGCGGGTTACAATGAGCAGTTCTTC. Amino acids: CASRGLAGYNEQFF.

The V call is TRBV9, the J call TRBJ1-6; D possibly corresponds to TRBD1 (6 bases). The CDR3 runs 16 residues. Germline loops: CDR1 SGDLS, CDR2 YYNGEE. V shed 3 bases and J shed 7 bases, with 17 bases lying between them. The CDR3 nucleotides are TGTGCCAGCAGCGCTCTCGGGGGGCAGTTGAATTCACCCCTCCACTTT. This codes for CASSALGGQLNSPLHF.

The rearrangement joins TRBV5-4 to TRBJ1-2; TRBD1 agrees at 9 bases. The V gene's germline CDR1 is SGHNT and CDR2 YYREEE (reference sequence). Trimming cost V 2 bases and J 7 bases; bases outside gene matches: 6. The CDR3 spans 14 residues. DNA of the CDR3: TGTGCCAGCAGCTTATTTGGGACAGGGTCTGGCTACACCTTC. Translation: CASSLFGTGSGYTF.

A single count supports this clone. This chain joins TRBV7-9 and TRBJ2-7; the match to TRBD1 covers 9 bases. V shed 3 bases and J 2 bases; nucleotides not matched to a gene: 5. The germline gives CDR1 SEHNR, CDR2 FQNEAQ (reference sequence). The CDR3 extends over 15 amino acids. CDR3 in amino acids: CASSFSGTGPYEQYF. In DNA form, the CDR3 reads TGTGCCAGCAGCTTCTCCGGGACAGGGCCCTACGAGCAGTACTTC.

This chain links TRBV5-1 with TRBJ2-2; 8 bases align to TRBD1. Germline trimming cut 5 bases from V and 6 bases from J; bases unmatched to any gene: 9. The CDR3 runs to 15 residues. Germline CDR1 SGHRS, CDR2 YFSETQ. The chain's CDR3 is CASRSGQEKPGELFF. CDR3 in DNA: TGCGCCAGCAGGTCGGGACAGGAGAAGCCCGGGGAGCTGTTTTTT.

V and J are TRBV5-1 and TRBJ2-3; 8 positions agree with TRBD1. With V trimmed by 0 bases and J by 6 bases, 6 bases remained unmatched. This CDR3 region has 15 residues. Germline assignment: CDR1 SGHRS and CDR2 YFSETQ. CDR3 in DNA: TGCGCCAGCAGCTTGGCCAGAAGGGACAGGGATACGCAGTATTTT. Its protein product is CASSLARRDRDTQYF.

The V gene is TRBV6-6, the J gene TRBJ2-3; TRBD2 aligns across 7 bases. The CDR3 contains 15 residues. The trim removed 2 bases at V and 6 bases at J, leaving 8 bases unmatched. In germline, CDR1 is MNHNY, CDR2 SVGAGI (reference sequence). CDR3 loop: CASSYTGGGFDTQYF. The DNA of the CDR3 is TGTGCCAGCAGTTACACTGGCGGGGGATTTGATACGCAGTATTTT.

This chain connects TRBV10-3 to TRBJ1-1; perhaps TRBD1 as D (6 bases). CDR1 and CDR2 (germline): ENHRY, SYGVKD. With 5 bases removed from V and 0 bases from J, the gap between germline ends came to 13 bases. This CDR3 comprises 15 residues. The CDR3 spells CAISYADRMNTEAFF. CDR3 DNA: TGTGCCATCAGTTACGCGGACAGAATGAACACTGAAGCTTTCTTT.

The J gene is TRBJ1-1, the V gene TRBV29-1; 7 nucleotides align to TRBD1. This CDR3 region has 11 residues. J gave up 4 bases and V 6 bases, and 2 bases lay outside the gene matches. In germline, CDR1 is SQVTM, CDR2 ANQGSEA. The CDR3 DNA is TGCAGCGTATCAGGGGGCACTGAAGCTTTCTTT. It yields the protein CSVSGGTEAFF.

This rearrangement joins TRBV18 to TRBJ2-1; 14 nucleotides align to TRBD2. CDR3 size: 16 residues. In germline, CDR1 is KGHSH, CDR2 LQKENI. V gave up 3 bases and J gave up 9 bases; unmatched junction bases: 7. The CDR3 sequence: CASSPPGLAGGAEQFF. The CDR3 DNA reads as TGTGCCAGCTCACCCCCCGGACTAGCGGGGGGTGCTGAGCAGTTCTTC.

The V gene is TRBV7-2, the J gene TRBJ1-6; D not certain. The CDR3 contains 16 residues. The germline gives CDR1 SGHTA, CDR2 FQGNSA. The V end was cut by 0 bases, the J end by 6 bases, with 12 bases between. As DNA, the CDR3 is TGTGCCAGCAGCTTAGCCCGGCGGGCAGTTAATTCACCCCTCCACTTT. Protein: CASSLARRAVNSPLHF.

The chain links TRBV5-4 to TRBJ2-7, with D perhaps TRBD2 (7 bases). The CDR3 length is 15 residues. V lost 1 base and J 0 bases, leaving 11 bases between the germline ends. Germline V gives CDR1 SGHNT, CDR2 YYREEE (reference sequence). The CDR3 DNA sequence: TGTGCCAGCAGCTTGTGGGGGGGCCTCTCCTACGAGCAGTACTTC. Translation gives CASSLWGGLSYEQYF.

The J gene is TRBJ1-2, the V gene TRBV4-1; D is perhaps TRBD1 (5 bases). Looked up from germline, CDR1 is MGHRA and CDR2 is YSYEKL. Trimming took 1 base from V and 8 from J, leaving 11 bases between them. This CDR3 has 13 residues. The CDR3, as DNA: TGCGCCAGCAGCCAAGTTGGGACTGGCGGCTACACCTTC. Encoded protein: CASSQVGTGGYTF.